What follows are 8 T cell receptor beta chains derived from one specimen sequenced in a study of blood T cell repertoires in COVID-19. Some clones are missing from TCRdb's copy, which holds only in-frame ones; the method was immunoSEQ multiplex PCR. Of around 300,000 clones listed, 75% to 90% were seen once; the top ten hold about 3%. Sequencing used peripheral blood. The receptors were gathered from a woman aged 30 to 39 with active or convalescent COVID-19.

This chain connects TRBV5-1 to TRBJ2-5; TRBD2 might be the D (6 bases). CDR1 is SGHRS, CDR2 YFSETQ, per germline. Trimming left V 0 bases short and J 1 base short, with 10 bases between. The CDR3 extends over 15 amino acids. The CDR3, as DNA: TGCGCCAGCAGCTTGGGCGGGGTACCCCAAGAGACCCAGTACTTC. This gives the protein CASSLGGVPQETQYF.

V usage is TRBV5-4 and J usage is TRBJ1-1; a possible D gene is TRBD1 (6 bases). Germline lookup yields CDR1 SGHNT and CDR2 YYREEE (reference sequence). The CDR3 runs 14 residues. The V end lost 4 bases, the J end lost 1 base, and 11 bases lay between the germline ends. The CDR3 loop reads CASSPIQGNTEAFF. CDR3 sequence (DNA): TGTGCCAGCAGCCCCATACAGGGGAACACTGAAGCTTTCTTT.

This clone was recorded once. This rearrangement joins TRBV28 to TRBJ2-2, with D uncertain. V lost 7 bases, J lost 4 bases, and 7 bases lay in between. The CDR3 runs 12 residues. Germline lookup yields CDR1 MDHEN and CDR2 SYDVKM. CDR3: CASNTPTGELFF. CDR3 nucleotide sequence: TGTGCCAGCAATACACCCACCGGGGAGCTGTTTTTT.

This clone was detected once. The chain carries TRBV6-6 and TRBJ1-2; TRBD1 aligns across 7 bases. Germline CDR1 and CDR2: MNHNY and SVGAGI (reference sequence). The CDR3 consists of 11 residues. V lost 10 bases and J lost 8; bases outside the gene matches: 7. The CDR3 DNA reads TGTGCCACCGAGGGGGCGCTCGGCTACACCTTC. This sequence encodes CATEGALGYTF.

V and J are TRBV2 and TRBJ1-2; D perhaps matches TRBD1 (6 bases). The CDR3 is made up of 16 amino acids. V was shortened by 6 bases and J by 6 bases, with 23 bases between the two germline ends. CDR1 and CDR2 (germline): SNHLY, FYNNEI. The CDR3 sequence is CASRVRQGHFFDGYTF. The CDR3 bases are TGTGCCAGCAGGGTACGGCAGGGACATTTTTTTGATGGCTACACCTTC.

V gene TRBV12-3 or TRBV12-4 combines with J gene TRBJ1-2; D call uncertain. This CDR3 region has 13 residues. V was trimmed by 1 base and J by 8 bases, leaving 11 bases between them. The CDR3 DNA reads as TGTGCCAGCAGTTTAGGGCGGGAAAGGGGCTACACCTTC. Protein sequence: CASSLGRERGYTF.

The chain couples TRBV5-1 to TRBJ1-4; 10 nucleotides align to TRBD1. Germline CDR1 reads SGHRS; CDR2 reads YFSETQ. The V and J ends lost 4 bases and 12 bases, in that order; junction bases with no gene match: 12. This CDR3 contains 15 residues. In DNA form, the CDR3 reads TGCGCCAGCAGCCTAGGGACAGGGGTTCCCTGGGAACTGTTTTTT. It specifies CASSLGTGVPWELFF.

V and J are TRBV6-2 or TRBV6-3 and TRBJ2-2; TRBD1 aligns across 10 bases. The V gene end was trimmed by 2 bases and the J gene end by 6 bases; junction bases not matched to a gene: 3. Germline CDR1 is MNHEY and CDR2 is SVGEGT. The CDR3 totals 15 residues. CDR3 protein: CASSYPGQGAGELFF. In DNA, the CDR3 is TGTGCCAGCAGTTACCCAGGACAGGGGGCCGGGGAGCTGTTTTTT.